This T cell receptor beta chain was sequenced during a study of blood T cell repertoires in COVID-19. Background on the study: The origin of the acute and convalescent COVID-19 samples was the United States, Italy and Spain. Sample material is recorded as cDNA or gDNA derived from T cells, B-cell-depleted T cells, or PBMCs.

The authors' processing: For nucleated cells, counts were estimated from reference gene primer amplification. This table comes from immunoSEQ multiplex PCR, and its TCRdb copy is limited to in-frame clones, with some not included. V and J calls plus clone size are reproduced from that table; the DNA served to infer D and trimming. In the table there are some 250,000 clones, around four fifths of which are singletons. CDR3 length equals 13 residues. Trimming removed 6 bases at V and 3 bases at J, with 9 bases between. The germline CDR1 and CDR2 sequences are MNHEY and SVGAGI. Material for sequencing was peripheral blood. This TCR derives from a man older than 75 with acute or convalescent COVID-19. V is TRBV6-5 and J is TRBJ2-1; a weak D match, TRBD2 (6 bases). The CDR3 sequence is CASRRDDYNEQFF. In nucleotides, the CDR3 is TGTGCCAGCAGGCGGGACGACTACAATGAGCAGTTCTTC.